Each of the 20 T cell receptor beta chains below was sequenced from the same sample in a study of T cell responses to AZD1222 COVID-19 vaccine. The protocol was immunoSEQ multiplex PCR, while the TCRdb copy is restricted to in-frame clones and leaves out a portion. The sample yields around 80,000 clones, about 80% seen once. Source: peripheral blood, taken 28 days after the second AZD1222 dose. Source of these receptors: an adult who received the AZD1222 COVID-19 vaccine.

The CDR3: CASSERLGRRGQPQHF. Here the CDR3 DNA reads TGTGCCAGCAGTGAAAGACTCGGCCGGCGAGGACAGCCCCAGCATTTT. V gene TRBV6-1 combines with J gene TRBJ1-5; D gene ambiguous. This CDR3 has 16 amino acids. V was clipped by 2 bases and J by 7 bases, with 18 bases between them. CDR1 is MNHNS, CDR2 SASEGT, per germline.

This sequence joins TRBV7-2 and TRBJ1-5; D uncertain. The CDR3 sequence is 15 residues long. V was cut by 1 base and J by 8 bases, with 15 bases left in between. CDR1 and CDR2 (germline): SGHTA, FQGNSA. The CDR3 bases are TGTGCCAGCAGCTTAGATGGCCCGGGCGGGGAGCCCCAGCATTTT. This gives the protein CASSLDGPGGEPQHF.

The chain carries TRBV6-2 or TRBV6-3 and TRBJ2-7, with 10 bases identical to TRBD2. Germline CDR1 is MNHEY and CDR2 is SVGEGT. The CDR3 is 16 residues long. The V and J ends lost 2 bases and 3 bases, in that order; junction bases with no gene match: 7. CDR3 sequence reads: CASSYPTSGVRYEQYF. CDR3 DNA: TGTGCCAGCAGTTACCCCACTAGCGGGGTACGCTACGAGCAGTACTTC.

The chain links TRBV7-6 to TRBJ2-1, with 13 bases fitting TRBD2. Looked up from germline, CDR1 is SGHVS and CDR2 is FNYEAQ. Germline trimming cut 3 bases from V and 8 bases from J; bases unmatched to any gene: 10. The CDR3 is made up of 17 amino acids. As DNA, the CDR3 is TGTGCCAGCAGCTTCCAGCTCGGGACTAGCGGGGTGGATGAGCAGTTCTTC. Translating gives CASSFQLGTSGVDEQFF. The full variable domain, rest sourced from reference TRBV7-6 and TRBJ2-1, is GAGVSQSPRYKVTKRGQDVALRCDPISGHVSLYWYRQALGQGPEFLTYFNYEAQQDKSGLPNDRFSAERPEGSISTLTIQRTEQRDSAMYRCASSFQLGTSGVDEQFFGPGTRLTVL.

This chain uses TRBV9 with TRBJ1-5; D may be TRBD1 (5 bases). Germline V lookup: CDR1 SGDLS, CDR2 YYNGEE. The ends were cut back, 4 bases at V and 4 bases at J, with 9 bases in the middle. There are 13 residues in the CDR3. The CDR3 sequence: CASSRGGNQPQHF. The DNA of the CDR3 is TGTGCCAGCAGCCGGGGGGGTAATCAGCCCCAGCATTTT.

V usage is TRBV3-1 (or the pseudogene TRBV3-2) and J usage is TRBJ2-3, with D possibly being TRBD1 (6 bases). Germline V gene lookup returns CDR1 LGHDT and CDR2 YNNKEL (reference sequence). V lost 4 bases, J lost 2 bases, and 16 bases lay in between. This CDR3 region has 16 residues. CDR3 protein: CASSPWTASYTDTQYF. For the CDR3, the DNA is TGTGCCAGCAGCCCCTGGACAGCCTCTTACACAGATACGCAGTATTTT.

J is TRBJ1-2 and V is TRBV6-4; possible D gene TRBD1, 6 bases. The V gene lost 0 bases and the J gene lost 4 bases, with 6 bases spanning the gap. This CDR3 has 13 amino acids. Germline V gene lookup returns CDR1 MRHNA and CDR2 SNTAGT. The CDR3 is CASSDSGGYGYTF. In DNA, the CDR3 is TGTGCCAGCAGTGACTCAGGGGGCTATGGCTACACCTTC.

The rearrangement links TRBV19 to TRBJ1-2, with D perhaps TRBD1 (5 bases). The CDR3 loop spans 12 amino acids. The germline V and J ends were trimmed by 5 bases and 4 bases, with 8 bases remaining between them. Germline CDR1 and CDR2: LNHDA and SQIVND (reference sequence). As DNA, the CDR3 is TGTGCCAGTAGTGGAGACAGCTATGGCTACACCTTC. It yields the protein CASSGDSYGYTF.

The chain employs TRBV28 and TRBJ1-4; D is undetermined. In germline, CDR1 is MDHEN, CDR2 SYDVKM. CDR3 length equals 16 residues. V was pared by 6 bases and J by 2 bases, with 16 bases between. DNA of the CDR3: TGTGCCAGCAGCCAGTTCACCGTTTCGACTAATGAAAAACTGTTTTTT. This sequence encodes CASSQFTVSTNEKLFF. Full variable domain (rest looked up from reference TRBV28 and TRBJ1-4): DVKVTQSSRYLVKRTGEKVFLECVQDMDHENMFWYRQDPGLGLRLIYFSYDVKMKEKGDIPEGYSVSREKKERFSLILESASTNQTSMYLCASSQFTVSTNEKLFFGSGTQLSVL.

The V and J genes are TRBV24-1 and TRBJ1-2; 9 positions match TRBD1. The CDR3 length is 14 residues. Germline V gene sequence: CDR1 KGHDR, CDR2 SFDVKD. V dropped 5 bases and J dropped 0; count of bases not matched to a gene: 0. The CDR3 nucleotides are TGTGCCACCAGTGGGACAGGGGCTAACTATGGCTACACCTTC. This gives the protein CATSGTGANYGYTF.

The chain employs TRBV7-2 and TRBJ2-3; 7 nucleotides match TRBD2. Trimming cost V 5 bases and J 5 bases; bases outside gene matches: 4. Germline CDR1 SGHTA, CDR2 FQGNSA. This CDR3 comprises 13 residues. CDR3 sequence (DNA): TGTGCCAGCAGCCCCCAGCGGGAAGATACGCAGTATTTT. As protein: CASSPQREDTQYF.

This clone came up once. V and J are TRBV3-1 (or the pseudogene TRBV3-2) and TRBJ2-7; the match to TRBD2 covers 7 bases. The V gene's germline CDR1 is LGHDT and CDR2 YNNKEL (reference sequence). V lost 3 bases and J lost 3; bases outside the gene matches: 8. This CDR3 is built from 15 residues. Here the CDR3 reads CASSQGSGGGYEQYF. The CDR3 DNA sequence: TGTGCCAGCAGCCAGGGTTCGGGAGGTGGCTACGAGCAGTACTTC.

V usage is TRBV30 and J usage is TRBJ1-1; tentative D call: TRBD1 (6 bases). This CDR3 region has 13 residues. Trimming took off 2 bases at V and 4 bases at J, with 11 bases between the two ends. Germline-derived CDR1 and CDR2 are GTSNPN and SVGIG (reference sequence). This chain's CDR3 is CAWSRGLGTEAFF. The CDR3 DNA reads TGTGCCTGGAGTCGGGGGCTGGGCACTGAAGCTTTCTTT.

V and J are TRBV4-2 and TRBJ2-3; 7 positions agree with TRBD1. Trimming took 5 bases from V and 0 from J; bases not matched to a gene: 5. Germline V gene sequence: CDR1 LGHNA, CDR2 YNFKEQ. The length of the CDR3 is 15 residues. CDR3 sequence reads: CASSIRDSSTDTQYF. CDR3 nucleotides: TGTGCCAGCAGCATCCGGGACAGTAGCACAGATACGCAGTATTTT.

The CDR3 bases are TGTGCCAGCAGTTTGGGGGGACAGTCAGCTGGAAACACCATATATTTT. As protein: CASSLGGQSAGNTIYF. The chain combines TRBV28 with TRBJ1-3, with TRBD1 identical over 7 bases. The V gene's germline CDR1 is MDHEN and CDR2 SYDVKM. Germline trimming cut 3 bases from V and 2 bases from J; bases unmatched to any gene: 7. The CDR3 extends over 16 amino acids.

This sequence joins TRBV5-4 and TRBJ1-1; a weak D match, TRBD1 (5 bases). The CDR3 is made up of 15 amino acids. V was trimmed by 4 bases and J by 2 bases, leaving 15 bases between them. Germline V gene lookup returns CDR1 SGHNT and CDR2 YYREEE (reference sequence). The CDR3 DNA sequence: TGTGCCAGCAGCCTGGGACTGGAGGTCAACACTGAAGCTTTCTTT. Protein sequence: CASSLGLEVNTEAFF. Full variable domain (rest looked up from reference TRBV5-4 and TRBJ1-1): ETGVTQSPTHLIKTRGQQVTLRCSSQSGHNTVSWYQQALGQGPQFIFQYYREEENGRGNFPPRFSGLQFPNYSSELNVNALELDDSALYLCASSLGLEVNTEAFFGQGTRLTVV.

V usage is TRBV7-9 and J usage is TRBJ1-1, with D possibly being TRBD1 (5 bases). The CDR3 is made up of 16 amino acids. Germline V CDR1 and CDR2: SEHNR, FQNEAQ (reference sequence). The V end was cut by 5 bases, the J end by 7 bases, with 23 bases between. The CDR3: CASSPTRLQDGDEAFF. The CDR3, as DNA: TGTGCCAGCAGCCCGACGAGGTTACAGGACGGCGATGAAGCTTTCTTT.

The genes are TRBV15 and TRBJ2-7; 7 bases agree with TRBD2. The J segment lost 3 bases and the V segment lost 5 bases, leaving 7 bases of the junction unmatched. Germline V lookup: CDR1 LNHNV, CDR2 YYDKDF (reference sequence). The CDR3 extends over 14 amino acids. As DNA, the CDR3 is TGTGCCACCAGCCCCCGGGGGGTAAGCTACGAGCAGTACTTC. Encoded protein: CATSPRGVSYEQYF.

The chain has TRBV28 and TRBJ1-5; D remains ambiguous. Looked up from germline, CDR1 is MDHEN and CDR2 is SYDVKM. The CDR3 is made up of 16 amino acids. Trimming removed 3 bases from V and 0 bases from J, with 12 bases in between. The CDR3 coding sequence is TGTGCCAGCAGTTTTGAAACGAGTTATAGCAATCAGCCCCAGCATTTT. It translates to CASSFETSYSNQPQHF.

This clone came up a few times. The V and J genes are TRBV7-8 and TRBJ1-4; 11 positions agree with TRBD1. With V trimmed by 0 bases and J by 8 bases, 8 bases remained unmatched. Germline assignment: CDR1 SGHVS and CDR2 FQNEAQ. The length of the CDR3 is 17 residues. The CDR3 spells CASSLAVSGTGGEKLFF. The DNA for the CDR3 is TGTGCCAGCAGCTTAGCAGTTTCTGGGACAGGGGGAGAAAAACTGTTTTTT.